Listed here is a single T cell receptor (beta chain). Its binding antigen is unknown. No base quality values were provided; no much bigger clone lies one nucleotide off. This sample was taken from a study of T cells after yellow fever vaccination (dated by TCRdb to between 2017 and 2020). As for the study more broadly: The SMART-Seq v4 Ultra Low Input RNA kit was used to prepare libraries from fractions with low cell numbers. Bulk TCR alpha and beta repertoires were sequenced longitudinally to track T-cell clones before and after primary and booster YFV17D yellow fever vaccination. The cohort comprised two healthy male donors, one aged 18 to 30 and one aged 30 to 40 years. Blood samples were taken at several timepoints before and after primary and secondary immunization, and bulk PBMC replicates and cell subsets were isolated.

This sample's treatment or condition label indicates: live attenuated yellow fever vaccine strain. Two biological replicates of bulk PBMCs were collected at each blood-draw timepoint. A standard Ficoll-Paque protocol was used to isolate PBMCs from peripheral blood. RNA was extracted with TriZol from bulk PBMCs, CD4 and CD8 fractions, and dextramer-positive and dextramer-negative fractions. The CDR3 contains 12 residues, cysteine and phenylalanine counted. CDR3 DNA is the only sequence kept; it has 36 bases, read in frame from the first base. A distance of 6 bases separates the germline ends of V and J, which lose 3 bases and 4 bases respectively. Overall results and qualifications from the work: After the booster, most of the clones that had expanded following primary vaccination were detected again (roughly 96% of CD4 and around 88% of CD8), which suggests that memory was broadly maintained. Only a couple of donors were included in the study, so the extent to which the findings can be generalized is limited. A small share of clonotypes was detected in both CD4 and CD8 compartments, with the overlap likely arising from convergent recombination. Computational filtering was required because FACS-sorted repertoires could contain abundant contaminating clonotypes from the bulk population. The secondary T-cell response was found to be weaker but faster than the primary response, with a peak reached on day 5 rather than on day 15.

TCR cDNA was synthesized by 5'RACE template switching, through which a universal primer site and unique molecular identifiers were introduced. cDNA synthesis was primed from both the TCR alpha and TCR beta constant segments. Libraries were amplified in two PCR steps, with sample barcodes and sequencing adapters added in the second step. Sequencing of the libraries was done on either Illumina HiSeq 2500 (2x100 bp) or NovaSeq (2x150 bp). Per the authors' processing: MIGEC was used to demultiplex reads and collapse the reads into UMI consensus sequences, and MiXCR was used for V(D)J alignment. Clonotypes responding to the vaccine were identified with edgeR on replicate PBMC samples, with the criteria of FDR below 0.01 and a log2 fold change above 5 up to day 15. CD4 or CD8 identity was assigned to each bulk clonotype according to whether the clonotype was present at higher abundance in the sequenced CD4 repertoire or the sequenced CD8 repertoire. The public reads were run again by TCRdb, first through fastp at Q25 and then through MiXCR, and only productive beta chains were kept. A single entry per CDR3 protein holds the most common genes and DNA from its merged rows. The V and J calls and clone size are TCRdb's, not the authors'. The sample contains 300,000 to 350,000 distinct CDR3 sequences, roughly 8% of them found a single time. The ten largest clonotypes hold 17% of the sample.

The sequenced sample was PBMCs, obtained 45 days after the first yellow fever vaccination. The origin of this receptor is a man aged 18-30 years who received the YFV17D yellow fever vaccine. The sequence is built from TRBV12-3 or TRBV12-4 and TRBJ1-2, with no confident D gene call. The CDR3 region reads CASSFLAYGYTF. The bases are TGTGCCAGCAGTTTCTTGGCCTATGGCTACACCTTC.